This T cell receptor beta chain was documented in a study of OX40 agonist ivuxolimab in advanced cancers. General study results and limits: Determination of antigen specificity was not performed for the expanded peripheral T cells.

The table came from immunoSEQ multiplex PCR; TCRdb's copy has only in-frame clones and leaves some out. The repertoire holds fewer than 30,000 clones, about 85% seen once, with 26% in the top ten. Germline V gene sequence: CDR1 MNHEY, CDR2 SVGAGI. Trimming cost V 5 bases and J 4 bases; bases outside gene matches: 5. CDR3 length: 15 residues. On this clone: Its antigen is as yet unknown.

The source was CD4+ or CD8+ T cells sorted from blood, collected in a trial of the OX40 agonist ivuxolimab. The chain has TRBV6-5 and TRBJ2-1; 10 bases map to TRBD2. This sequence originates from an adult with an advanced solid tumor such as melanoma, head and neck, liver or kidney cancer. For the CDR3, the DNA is TGTGCCAGCAGTCGGGGGACTAGCGATTACAATGAGCAGTTCTTC. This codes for CASSRGTSDYNEQFF.